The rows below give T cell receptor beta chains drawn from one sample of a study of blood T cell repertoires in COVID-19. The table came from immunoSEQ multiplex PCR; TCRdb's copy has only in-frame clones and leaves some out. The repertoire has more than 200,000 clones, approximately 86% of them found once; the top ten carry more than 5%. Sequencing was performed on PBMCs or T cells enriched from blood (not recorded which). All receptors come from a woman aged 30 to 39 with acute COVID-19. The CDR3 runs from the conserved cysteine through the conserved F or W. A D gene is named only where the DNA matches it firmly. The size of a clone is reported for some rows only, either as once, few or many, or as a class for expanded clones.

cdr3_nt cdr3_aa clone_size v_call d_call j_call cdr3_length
TGTGCCAGTAGTAGGGTCGACAGCTACGAGCAGTACTTC CASSRVDSYEQYF NA TRBV19 NA TRBJ2-7 13
TGTGCCAGCAGCTCCGCCCAATCAGAGGGTAGTGAAAAACTGTTTTTT CASSSAQSEGSEKLFF NA TRBV7-9 NA TRBJ1-4 16
TGTGCCAGCAGAACAACAGGGGGCGCCGCGCAGTACTTC CASRTTGGAAQYF NA TRBV7-3 TRBD1 TRBJ2-7 13
TGTGCCAGCAGCATCCCCGGGACTAGCGGGATAAACACCGGGGAGCTGTTTTTT CASSIPGTSGINTGELFF NA TRBV9 TRBD2 TRBJ2-2 18
TGTGCCAGCAGCTTATGGATGACAGGGGGGAACACTGAAGCTTTCTTT CASSLWMTGGNTEAFF NA TRBV7-9 TRBD1 TRBJ1-1 16
TGTGCCAGCAGGCCTAGCGGGACCACAGATACGCAGTATTTT CASRPSGTTDTQYF few TRBV7-2 TRBD2 TRBJ2-3 14
TGCAGCGTTGAAGGGGCCGAGCGGGGGGGTACGAATGAGCAGTTCTTC CSVEGAERGGTNEQFF NA TRBV29-1 TRBD2 TRBJ2-1 16
TGTGCCAGCCGGGACAGGGGATTGTTCGGCACTGAAGCTTTCTTT CASRDRGLFGTEAFF NA TRBV19 TRBD1 TRBJ1-1 15
TGCGCCAGCAGCAGTGGGACAGCCAGAAACTATGGCTACACCTTC CASSSGTARNYGYTF NA TRBV5-1 TRBD1 TRBJ1-2 15
TGTGCCAGCAGCGTAGTGGGTAGCGGGGGCCCCTCCACAGATACGCAGTATTTT CASSVVGSGGPSTDTQYF NA TRBV9 TRBD2 TRBJ2-3 18
TGTGCCAGCAGCCAAGGGGGGGCAGGGGGTAGGATGGAGACCCAGTACTTC CASSQGGAGGRMETQYF NA TRBV3-1/TRBV3-2 NA TRBJ2-5 17
TGTGCCAGCAGTTACCTCGGTGAAGCTTTCTTT CASSYLGEAFF NA TRBV6-2/TRBV6-3 NA TRBJ1-1 11
TGTGCCAGCAGCTTGGGCCAGGGTCCACCCTACGAGCAGTACTTC CASSLGQGPPYEQYF NA TRBV5-4 NA TRBJ2-7 15
TGCGCCAGCAGCTACGACTTATCCACCCTGAACACTGAAGCTTTCTTT CASSYDLSTLNTEAFF NA TRBV5-1 NA TRBJ1-1 16
TGTGCCAGTAGTATAGGCAGGGGCTATGAGCAGTTCTTC CASSIGRGYEQFF few TRBV19 NA TRBJ2-1 13
TGTGCCAGCAGCCCCTGGGGGGGTTTGGACAATGAGCAGTTCTTC CASSPWGGLDNEQFF NA TRBV9 TRBD2 TRBJ2-1 15
TGTGCCAGCAGCCAAGGTTTAGGGGGCGGCGGGGAGCTGTTTTTT CASSQGLGGGGELFF NA TRBV4-2 TRBD1 TRBJ2-2 15
TGCGCCAGCAGTGATTTGGGGGCTACGCAGTATTTT CASSDLGATQYF NA TRBV10-2 NA TRBJ2-3 12
TGTGCCAGTAGTACAGGGGGACAGGGAAGGACCCAGTACTTC CASSTGGQGRTQYF NA TRBV19 TRBD1 TRBJ2-5 14
TGTGCCAGCAGCGAGGACTGGCGGGGACAGCCCCAGCATTTT CASSEDWRGQPQHF NA TRBV9 NA TRBJ1-5 14
TGTGCCAGCCAGCGAACAGACAGGGGAAGTGAAAAACTGTTTTTT CASQRTDRGSEKLFF NA TRBV2 TRBD1 TRBJ1-4 15
TGTGCCAGCTCCCAGGGAGGGGCCAATAGCAATCAGCCCCAGCATTTT CASSQGGANSNQPQHF NA TRBV11-2 NA TRBJ1-5 16
TGTGCCTGGGTGGAGTCCACTGAAGCTTTCTTT CAWVESTEAFF NA TRBV30 NA TRBJ1-1 11
TGTGCCAGCAGCCAAGGGCTGGGGGAGGGATCCTACGAGCAGTACTTC CASSQGLGEGSYEQYF NA TRBV3-1/TRBV3-2 TRBD2 TRBJ2-7 16
TGTGCCAGCACCGGCGGGCGGGGCTCTGGAAACACCATATATTTT CASTGGRGSGNTIYF NA TRBV28 NA TRBJ1-3 15
TGTGCCAGTAGTAGGGACAGGGGGGCTGAAGCTTTCTTT CASSRDRGAEAFF NA TRBV19 TRBD1 TRBJ1-1 13
TGTGCCTGGGACGCTGGGGGCGGAAACACCATATATTTT CAWDAGGGNTIYF NA TRBV30 NA TRBJ1-3 13
TGTGCCAGCAGCGTAGTCTTTGGCCGGGACTTGGATGAGCAGTTCTTC CASSVVFGRDLDEQFF NA TRBV9 NA TRBJ2-1 16
TGCAGCGTTGAAAGCAGGGGGAGAACTGAAGCTTTCTTT CSVESRGRTEAFF NA TRBV29-1 TRBD1 TRBJ1-1 13
TGTGCCAGCAGCTTTAGTGGGGGGAATGGAGAGACCCAGTACTTC CASSFSGGNGETQYF NA TRBV7-2 NA TRBJ2-5 15
TGCGCCAGCAGCCATAGGGACAGGGGAACTGAAGCTTTCTTT CASSHRDRGTEAFF NA TRBV4-3 TRBD1 TRBJ1-1 14
TGTGCCAGCAGCGGTACCAGGAACACTGAAGCTTTCTTT CASSGTRNTEAFF NA TRBV7-3 NA TRBJ1-1 13
TGTGCCAGCAGCAGGTGGGGCGGTCAAGAGACCCAGTACTTC CASSRWGGQETQYF NA TRBV21-1 NA TRBJ2-5 14
TGTGCCACCGCTAGCGGGCGGAGCACAGATACGCAGTATTTT CATASGRSTDTQYF NA TRBV2 TRBD2 TRBJ2-3 14
TGCGCCAGCAGCTTGGCCTCATACCCTCGGGCTAGCGGGGTCGATGAGCAGTTCTTC CASSLASYPRASGVDEQFF NA TRBV5-1 TRBD2 TRBJ2-1 19
TGTGCCAGCAGCGCCCCCGGAGCGGGAAACTACGAGCAGTACTTC CASSAPGAGNYEQYF NA TRBV7-2 TRBD2 TRBJ2-7 15
TGTGCCACCAGTGATCCGAACAGGGATCGAGAGCAGTTCTTC CATSDPNRDREQFF few TRBV24-1 NA TRBJ2-1 14
TGTGCCAGTAGCGAGTACTCTGGAAACACCATATATTTT CASSEYSGNTIYF NA TRBV19 NA TRBJ1-3 13
TGTGCCAGCAGTGACACCGGGACAGGGGGCCGGTATGGCTACACCTTC CASSDTGTGGRYGYTF few TRBV9 TRBD1 TRBJ1-2 16
TGTGCCAGCAGCCATGGATCGAGCGGGAGACGCTACGAGCAGTACTTC CASSHGSSGRRYEQYF NA TRBV3-1/TRBV3-2 TRBD2 TRBJ2-7 16
TGTGCCAGCAGACTTCAGGGGACCGATGGCTACACCTTC CASRLQGTDGYTF NA TRBV12-3/TRBV12-4 NA TRBJ1-2 13
TGTGCCAGCTCAACCCTCGCAACCGGGACAAACTACGAGCAGTACTTC CASSTLATGTNYEQYF once TRBV18 NA TRBJ2-7 16
TGTGCCAGCACCATCATAGGAGGTGGTGGCTACACCTTC CASTIIGGGGYTF once TRBV5-6 NA TRBJ1-2 13
TGTGCCAGCAGACCGGACAGAAACTCTGGAAACACCATATATTTT CASRPDRNSGNTIYF NA TRBV6-5 NA TRBJ1-3 15
TGCGCCAGCAGTGAAGGACTAGCAAGCGAGCAGTACTTC CASSEGLASEQYF NA TRBV10-2 TRBD2 TRBJ2-7 13
TGTGCCAGTGCCGGGACAGCAAACACCGGGGAGCTGTTTTTT CASAGTANTGELFF NA TRBV19 TRBD1 TRBJ2-2 14